The T cell receptor beta chain under discussion was sequenced for a study of T cells in Graves' hyperthyroidism and ophthalmopathy. RNA transcripts gave rise to amplified TCR beta CDR3 regions. HTBI primers were used for first-round RT-PCR of the TCR CDR3. TCRdb processed the multiplex PCR reads anew with MiXCR; each CDR3 protein has one entry. The data contain a few hundred thousand distinct CDR3 sequences, approximately 14% of them singletons. The CDR3 extends over 14 amino acids. Per germline, CDR1 MGHRA and CDR2 YSYEKL. Trimming removed 4 bases from V and 4 bases from J, with 13 bases in between. The V call is TRBV4-1, the J call TRBJ1-2; maybe TRBD1 (5 bases). Sequencing input: blood. This TCR derives from a woman in her thirties or forties with Graves' ophthalmopathy. The CDR3 loop reads CASSPRDRAYGYTF. CDR3 DNA sequence: TGCGCCAGCAGCCCGCGTGACAGAGCCTATGGCTACACCTTC.